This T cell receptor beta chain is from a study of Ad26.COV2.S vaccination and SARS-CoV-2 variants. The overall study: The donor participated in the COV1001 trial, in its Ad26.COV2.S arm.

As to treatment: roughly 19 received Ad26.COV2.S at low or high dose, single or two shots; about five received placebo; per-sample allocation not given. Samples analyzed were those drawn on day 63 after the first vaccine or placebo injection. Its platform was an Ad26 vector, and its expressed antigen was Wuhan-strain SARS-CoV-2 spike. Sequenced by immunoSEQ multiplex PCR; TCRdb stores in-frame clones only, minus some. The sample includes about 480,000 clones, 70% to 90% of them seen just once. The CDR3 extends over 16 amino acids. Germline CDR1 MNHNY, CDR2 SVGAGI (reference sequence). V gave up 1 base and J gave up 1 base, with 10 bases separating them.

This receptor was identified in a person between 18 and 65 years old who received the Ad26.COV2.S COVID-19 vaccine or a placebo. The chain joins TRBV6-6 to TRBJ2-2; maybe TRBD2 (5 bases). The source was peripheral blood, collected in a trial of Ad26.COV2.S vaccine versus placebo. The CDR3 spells CASSYWAGVNTGELFF. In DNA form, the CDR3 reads TGTGCCAGCAGTTACTGGGCCGGGGTGAACACCGGGGAGCTGTTTTTT.